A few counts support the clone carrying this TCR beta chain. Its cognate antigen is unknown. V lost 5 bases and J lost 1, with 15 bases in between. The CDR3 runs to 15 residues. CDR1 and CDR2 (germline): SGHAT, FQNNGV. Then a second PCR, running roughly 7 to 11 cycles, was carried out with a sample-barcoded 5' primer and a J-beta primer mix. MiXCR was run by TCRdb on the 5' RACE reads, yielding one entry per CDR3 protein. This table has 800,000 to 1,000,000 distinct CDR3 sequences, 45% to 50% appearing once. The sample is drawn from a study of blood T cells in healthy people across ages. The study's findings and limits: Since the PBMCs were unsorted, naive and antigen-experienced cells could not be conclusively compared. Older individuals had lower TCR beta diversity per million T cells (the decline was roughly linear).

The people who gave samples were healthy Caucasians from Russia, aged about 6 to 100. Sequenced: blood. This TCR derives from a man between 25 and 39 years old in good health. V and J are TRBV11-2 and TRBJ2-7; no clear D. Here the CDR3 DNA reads TGTGCCAGCAGCCCTCAGGTAGAACATTCCTACGAGCAGTACTTC. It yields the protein CASSPQVEHSYEQYF.